This T cell receptor (beta chain) was retrieved from a study of blood T cell repertoires in COVID-19. Sequencing used immunoSEQ multiplex PCR; TCRdb keeps in-frame clones, though not all of them. This sample yields 100,000 to 150,000 clones, of which about four fifths are seen a single time; 15% to 20% belongs to the top ten. This clone showed up just once. This receptor was obtained from a man in his fifties or sixties with active or convalescent COVID-19. The specimen was peripheral blood.

This CDR3 is CASSQDDGGDPRSYNEQFF. In nucleotides, the CDR3 is TGTGCCAGCAGCCAAGATGATGGCGGGGACCCACGGTCCTACAATGAGCAGTTCTTC. The V and J genes are TRBV4-2 and TRBJ2-1, with D perhaps TRBD2 (6 bases). This CDR3 contains 19 residues. Germline V gene lookup returns CDR1 LGHNA and CDR2 YNFKEQ. Trimming removed 0 bases at V and 1 base at J, with 19 bases between.